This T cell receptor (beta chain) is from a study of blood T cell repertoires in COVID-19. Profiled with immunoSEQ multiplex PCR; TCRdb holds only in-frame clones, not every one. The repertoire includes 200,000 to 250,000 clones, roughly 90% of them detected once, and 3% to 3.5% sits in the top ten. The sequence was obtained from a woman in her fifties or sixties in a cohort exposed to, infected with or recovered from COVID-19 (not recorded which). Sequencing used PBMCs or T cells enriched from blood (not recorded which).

CDR3 coding DNA: TGTGCCAGCAGCTTGATGTCAGGGGCCTACGAGCAGTACTTC. Translated, it gives CASSLMSGAYEQYF. The chain couples TRBV5-4 to TRBJ2-7; tentatively, D is TRBD1 (6 bases). V was pared by 1 base and J by 2 bases, with 10 bases between. Germline V gives CDR1 SGHNT, CDR2 YYREEE (reference sequence). This CDR3 has 14 residues.